The source of this T cell receptor (beta chain) is a study of tumor T cells in aggressive B-cell lymphoma (dated by TCRdb to the late 2010s). Reading from cysteine to phenylalanine, the CDR3 counts 12 amino acids. Only CDR3 DNA is held: 36 bases, read in frame from base 1. At the junction V is shortened by 7 bases and J by 2 bases, with 8 bases in between. CDR1 is given as MNHNY and CDR2 as SVGAGI, both from the germline V gene (reference sequence). Receptors were amplified or captured by the immunoSEQ multiplex PCR assay. Not all clones reach the TCRdb copy of this immuneACCESS table, which keeps in-frame sequences only. Checked studies attribute under half of the gap to unresolved V genes and leave the rest unexplained. This sample comprises 2,000 to 2,500 clones, approximately 94% of them detected only once. Approximately 2.5% of the sample is in the top ten clones. As concerns this clone: Its antigen has not been determined. No much larger clone exists at a distance of one base, and base qualities are not known.

Sequencing was carried out using tumor tissue. The receptor chain draws on TRBV6-6 and TRBJ1-1; TRBD1 is possibly the D segment (5 matching bases). The TCR comes from an adult with diffuse large B cell lymphoma. The CDR3 protein sequence reads: CASTTGNTEAFF. The nucleotide sequence is given as TGTGCCAGCACCACAGGCAACACTGAAGCTTTCTTT.